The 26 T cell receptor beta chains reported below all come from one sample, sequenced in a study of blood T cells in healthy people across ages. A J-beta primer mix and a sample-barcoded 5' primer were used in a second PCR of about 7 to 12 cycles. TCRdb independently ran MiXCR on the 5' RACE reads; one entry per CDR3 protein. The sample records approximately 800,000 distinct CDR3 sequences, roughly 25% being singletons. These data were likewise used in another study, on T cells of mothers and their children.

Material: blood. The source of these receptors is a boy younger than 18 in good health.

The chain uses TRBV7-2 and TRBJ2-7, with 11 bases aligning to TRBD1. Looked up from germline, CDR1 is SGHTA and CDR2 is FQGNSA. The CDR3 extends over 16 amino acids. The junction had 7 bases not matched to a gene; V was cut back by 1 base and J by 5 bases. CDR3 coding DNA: TGTGCCAGCAGCTTAGGGACAGGGGGCATTAGCCACGAGCAGTACTTC. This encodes CASSLGTGGISHEQYF.

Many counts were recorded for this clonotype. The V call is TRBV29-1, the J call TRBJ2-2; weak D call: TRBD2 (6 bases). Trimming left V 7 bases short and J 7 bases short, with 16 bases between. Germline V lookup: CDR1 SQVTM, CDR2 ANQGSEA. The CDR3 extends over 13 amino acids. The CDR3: CSGSRGLGGELFF. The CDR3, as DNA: TGCAGCGGGTCTCGGGGGTTAGGCGGGGAGCTGTTTTTT.

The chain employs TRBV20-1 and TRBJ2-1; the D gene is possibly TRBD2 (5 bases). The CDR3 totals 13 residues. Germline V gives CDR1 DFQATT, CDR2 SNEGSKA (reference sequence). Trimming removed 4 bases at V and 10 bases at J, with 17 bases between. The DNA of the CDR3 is TGCAGTGCTAATAAACGGGGTATTGGGGAGCAGTTCTTC. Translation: CSANKRGIGEQFF.

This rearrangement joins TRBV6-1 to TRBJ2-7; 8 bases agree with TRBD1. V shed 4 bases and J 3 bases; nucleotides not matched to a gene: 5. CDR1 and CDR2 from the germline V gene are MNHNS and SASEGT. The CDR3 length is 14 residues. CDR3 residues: CASSGRTGFYEQYF. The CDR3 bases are TGTGCCAGCAGTGGAAGGACAGGGTTCTACGAGCAGTACTTC.

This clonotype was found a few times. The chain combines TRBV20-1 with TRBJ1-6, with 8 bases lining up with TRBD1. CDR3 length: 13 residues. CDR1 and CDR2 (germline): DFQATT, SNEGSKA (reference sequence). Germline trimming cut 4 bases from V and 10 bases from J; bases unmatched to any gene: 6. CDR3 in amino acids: CSAKVDRDSPLHF. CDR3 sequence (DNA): TGCAGTGCTAAGGTGGACAGGGACTCACCCCTCCACTTT.

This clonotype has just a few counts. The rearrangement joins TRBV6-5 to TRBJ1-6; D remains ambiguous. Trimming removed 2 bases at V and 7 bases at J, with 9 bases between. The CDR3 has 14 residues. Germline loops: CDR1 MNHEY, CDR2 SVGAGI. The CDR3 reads CASSYQNRNSPLHF. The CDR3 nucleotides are TGTGCCAGCAGTTACCAGAACCGGAATTCACCCCTCCACTTT.

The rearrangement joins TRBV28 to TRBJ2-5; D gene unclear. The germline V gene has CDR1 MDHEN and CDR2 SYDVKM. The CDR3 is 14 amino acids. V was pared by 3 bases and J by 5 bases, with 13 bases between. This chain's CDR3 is CASSLRQISETQYF. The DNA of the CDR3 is TGTGCCAGCAGTTTGAGGCAAATTAGCGAGACCCAGTACTTC.

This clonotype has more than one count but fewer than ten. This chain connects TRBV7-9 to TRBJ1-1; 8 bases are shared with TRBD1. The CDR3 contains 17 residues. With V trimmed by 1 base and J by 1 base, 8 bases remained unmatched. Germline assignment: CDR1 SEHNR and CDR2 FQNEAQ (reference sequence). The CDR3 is CASSLGQGARGNTEAFF. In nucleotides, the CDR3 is TGTGCCAGCAGCTTAGGGCAGGGGGCGCGGGGGAACACTGAAGCTTTCTTT.

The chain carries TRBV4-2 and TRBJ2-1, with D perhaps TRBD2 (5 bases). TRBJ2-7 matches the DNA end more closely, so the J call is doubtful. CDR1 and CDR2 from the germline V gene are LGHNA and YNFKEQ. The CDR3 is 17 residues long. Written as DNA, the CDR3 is TGTGCCAGCAGCCAAGATCCGGGGTTAGTTTCCCTGGGCGAGCAGTACTTC. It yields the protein CASSQDPGLVSLGEQYF.

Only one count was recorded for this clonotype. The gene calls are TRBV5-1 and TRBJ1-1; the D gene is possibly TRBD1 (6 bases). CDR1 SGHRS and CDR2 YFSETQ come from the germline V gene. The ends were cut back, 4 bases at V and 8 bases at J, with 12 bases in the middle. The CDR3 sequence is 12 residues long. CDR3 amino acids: CASSRWGAEAFF. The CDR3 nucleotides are TGCGCCAGCAGCCGGTGGGGGGCCGAAGCTTTCTTT.

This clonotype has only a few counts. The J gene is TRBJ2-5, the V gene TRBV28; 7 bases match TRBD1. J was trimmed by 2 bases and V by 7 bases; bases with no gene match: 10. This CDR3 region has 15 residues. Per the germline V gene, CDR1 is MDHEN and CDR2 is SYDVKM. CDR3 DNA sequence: TGTGCCAGCATCACCAGGACAGGTGGTCAAGAGACCCAGTACTTC. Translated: CASITRTGGQETQYF.

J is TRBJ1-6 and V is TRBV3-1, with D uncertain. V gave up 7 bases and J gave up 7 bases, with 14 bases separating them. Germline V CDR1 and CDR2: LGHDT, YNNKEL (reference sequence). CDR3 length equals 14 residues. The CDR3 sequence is CASMWSQRNSPLHF. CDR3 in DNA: TGTGCCAGCATGTGGAGTCAGCGAAATTCACCCCTCCACTTT.

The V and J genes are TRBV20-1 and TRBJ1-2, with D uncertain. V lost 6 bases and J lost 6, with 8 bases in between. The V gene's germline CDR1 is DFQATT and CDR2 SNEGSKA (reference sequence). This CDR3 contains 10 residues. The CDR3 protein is CSATDDGYTF. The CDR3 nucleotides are TGCAGTGCAACGGACGATGGCTACACCTTC.

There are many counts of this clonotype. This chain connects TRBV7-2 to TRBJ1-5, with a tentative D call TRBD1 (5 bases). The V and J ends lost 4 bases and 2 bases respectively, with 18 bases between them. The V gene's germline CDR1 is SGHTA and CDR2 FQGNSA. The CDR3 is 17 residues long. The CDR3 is CASSSPGRRGGNQPQHF. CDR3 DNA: TGTGCCAGCAGCTCTCCGGGACGCCGAGGGGGCAATCAGCCCCAGCATTTT.

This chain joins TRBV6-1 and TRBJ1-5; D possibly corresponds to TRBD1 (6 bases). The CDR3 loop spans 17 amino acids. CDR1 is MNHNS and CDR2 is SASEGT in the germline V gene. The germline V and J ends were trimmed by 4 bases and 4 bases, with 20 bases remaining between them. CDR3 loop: CASSGEQGLTPNQPQHF. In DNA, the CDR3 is TGTGCCAGCAGTGGGGAACAGGGTCTTACCCCTAATCAGCCCCAGCATTTT.

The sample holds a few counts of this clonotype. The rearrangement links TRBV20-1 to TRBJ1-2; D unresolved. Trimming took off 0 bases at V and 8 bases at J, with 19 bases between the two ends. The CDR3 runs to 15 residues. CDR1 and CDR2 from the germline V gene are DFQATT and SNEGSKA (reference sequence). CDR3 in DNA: TGCAGTGCTAGAGATCTAGAAGGGCGGTACGGGGGCTACACCTTC. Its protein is CSARDLEGRYGGYTF.

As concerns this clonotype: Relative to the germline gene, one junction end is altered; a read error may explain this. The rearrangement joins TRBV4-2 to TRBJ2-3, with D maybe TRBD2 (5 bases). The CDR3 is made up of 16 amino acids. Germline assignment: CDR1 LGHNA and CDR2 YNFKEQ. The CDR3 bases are TGCGCCAGCAGCCAAGATGTAGGACTGGGCACAGATACGCAGTATTTT. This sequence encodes CASSQDVGLGTDTQYF.

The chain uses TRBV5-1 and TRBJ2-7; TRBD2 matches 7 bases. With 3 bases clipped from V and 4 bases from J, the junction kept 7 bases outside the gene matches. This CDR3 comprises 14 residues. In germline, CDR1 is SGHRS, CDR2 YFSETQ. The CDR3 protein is CASSWRSRGYEQYF. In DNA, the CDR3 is TGCGCCAGCAGCTGGAGGTCGCGGGGGTACGAGCAGTACTTC.

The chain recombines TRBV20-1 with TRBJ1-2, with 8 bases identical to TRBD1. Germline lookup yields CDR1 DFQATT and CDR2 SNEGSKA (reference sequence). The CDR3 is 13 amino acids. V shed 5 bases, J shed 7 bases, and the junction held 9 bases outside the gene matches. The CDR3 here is CSAVTGQGAGYTF. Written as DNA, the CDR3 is TGCAGTGCTGTAACAGGACAGGGCGCTGGCTACACCTTC.

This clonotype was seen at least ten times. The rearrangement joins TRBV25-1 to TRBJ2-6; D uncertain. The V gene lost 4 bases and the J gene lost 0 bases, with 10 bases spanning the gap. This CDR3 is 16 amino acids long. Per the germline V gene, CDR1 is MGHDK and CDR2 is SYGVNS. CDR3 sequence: CASSASQTSGANVLTF. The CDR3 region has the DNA TGTGCCAGCAGTGCGTCACAAACCTCTGGGGCCAACGTCCTGACTTTC.

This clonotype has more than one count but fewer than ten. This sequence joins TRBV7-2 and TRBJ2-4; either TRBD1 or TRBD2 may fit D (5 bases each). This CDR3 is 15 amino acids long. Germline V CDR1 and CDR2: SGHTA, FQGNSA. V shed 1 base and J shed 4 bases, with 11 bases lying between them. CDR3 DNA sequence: TGTGCCAGCAGCTTAGAAACGGGGCTTAAAAACATTCAGTACTTC. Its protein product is CASSLETGLKNIQYF.

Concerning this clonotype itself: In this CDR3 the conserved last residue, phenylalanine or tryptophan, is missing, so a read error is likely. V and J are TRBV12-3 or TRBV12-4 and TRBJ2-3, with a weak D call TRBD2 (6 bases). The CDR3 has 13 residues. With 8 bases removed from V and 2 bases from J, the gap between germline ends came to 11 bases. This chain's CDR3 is CASGGKNTDTQYS. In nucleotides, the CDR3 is TGTGCCAGCGGCGGGAAGAACACAGATACGCAGTATTCT.

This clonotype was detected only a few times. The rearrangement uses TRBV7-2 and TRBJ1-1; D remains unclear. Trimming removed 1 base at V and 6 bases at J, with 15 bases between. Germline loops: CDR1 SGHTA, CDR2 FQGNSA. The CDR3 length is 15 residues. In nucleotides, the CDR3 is TGTGCCAGCAGCTTAGTATCAGTAAAAAACTCTGAAGCTTTCTTT. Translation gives CASSLVSVKNSEAFF.

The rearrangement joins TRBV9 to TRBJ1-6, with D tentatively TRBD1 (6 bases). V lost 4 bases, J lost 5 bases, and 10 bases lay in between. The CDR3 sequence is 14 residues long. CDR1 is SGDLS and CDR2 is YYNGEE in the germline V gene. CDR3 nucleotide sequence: TGTGCCAGCAGCCCGGGGGGCAATAATTCACCCCTCCACTTT. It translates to CASSPGGNNSPLHF.

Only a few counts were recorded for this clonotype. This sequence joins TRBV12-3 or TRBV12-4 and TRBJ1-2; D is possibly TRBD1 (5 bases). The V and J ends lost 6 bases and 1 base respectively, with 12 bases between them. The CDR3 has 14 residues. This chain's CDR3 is CASRGDRSNYGYTF. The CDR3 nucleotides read TGTGCCAGCAGAGGGGACCGCAGTAACTATGGCTACACCTTC.

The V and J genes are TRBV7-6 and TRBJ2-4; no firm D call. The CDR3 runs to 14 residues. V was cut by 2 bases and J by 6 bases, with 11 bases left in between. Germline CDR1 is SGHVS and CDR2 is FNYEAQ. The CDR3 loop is CASSLSRTGNIQYF. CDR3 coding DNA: TGTGCCAGCAGCTTATCCCGGACGGGAAACATTCAGTACTTC.